This TCR beta chain was sequenced during a study of blood T cell dynamics during melanoma immunotherapy (dated by TCRdb to the early 2020s). As for the study more broadly: Patients had metastatic melanoma and received first-line pembrolizumab or nivolumab plus ipilimumab as standard of care in the United Kingdom. To find early correlates of response, the study profiled the peripheral T cell receptor repertoires of patients with metastatic melanoma both before and after one cycle of checkpoint inhibitor therapy. A training cohort was formed from consecutive patients, and a further independent group of patients from the same centre was pooled into an external validation set.

Here V drops 0 bases and J drops 2 bases, and the junction holds 3 bases not matched to any gene. The germline V gene gives CDR1 as MNHGY and CDR2 as SVAAGI. From cysteine to phenylalanine, the CDR3 is 18 amino acids long. The CDR3 DNA has 54 bases and is translated from base 1. In light of the paper, this sample's time point label describes: week 3, after first cycle of checkpoint inhibitor. Blood samples were taken at two points: before treatment (T0) and at week 3 (W3), which came after the first cycle of checkpoint blockade. Except for two patients with rapid clinical progression, response was assessed 12 weeks after the first infusion by RECIST 1.1; disease control meant complete response, partial response or stable disease. Patients were not eligible if they had prior systemic cancer treatment, concomitant immunosuppressant therapy or synchronous other active malignancies. TCR beta was sequenced in both bulk PBMC and plasma cell-free DNA in order to track circulating cells as well as T cell turnover. Lymphoprep and SepMate tubes were used to isolate PBMC from blood, and red cell lysis was then performed. QIAamp DNA Blood Mini kits were used to extract DNA from PBMC and sorted T cell subsets.

About this clone: The antigen it binds to is not known. Base quality data are lacking; no much larger clone is found one base away.

The paper as a whole reports these results and caveats: The study could not determine whether the T cell clones driving repertoire changes were melanoma-specific or reflected general immune activation. Patients who later achieved disease control showed a bifurcated PBMC repertoire reorganization at W3, with increased clonality or increased diversity, unlike progressors. The relatively small sample size was acknowledged as a potential limitation on generalization of the results.

For every bulk PBMC sample, a fixed 350 ng of DNA was loaded. TCR beta CDR3 sequences were amplified from genomic DNA with the immunoSEQ TCRb Assay kit following manufacturer instructions. The KAPA Library Quantification Kit for Illumina platforms was used to quantify the pooled libraries by qPCR. Pooled libraries were sequenced on an Illumina NextSeq 500, clustered at roughly 0.55-1.2 pM. In the paper's pipeline: Analysis of the TCR data relied on immunoSEQ ANALYZER and the R LymphoSeq package. A rearrangement efficiency score was calculated as productive divided by the sum of productive and non-productive CDR3 sequences. Clonality was measured with the Gini coefficient and diversity with the Renyi index at alpha=1, compared pairwise between timepoints within each patient. Clonal relatedness, based on an edit distance of 3, and repertoire similarity, based on the Bhattacharyya coefficient, were both computed in LymphoSeq. To classify response, a linear discriminant analysis based on week-3 changes in clonality and diversity was built using the R MASS and caret packages. The immuneACCESS repertoire file appears here via TCRdb, limited to in-frame rearrangements. These files lack a portion of the clones; in checked studies, under half of the deficit traces to unresolved V genes, and the cause of the others is not known. V and J calls and clone size are as listed in that table; D and trimming were resolved from the DNA. The sample profile shows fewer than 9,500 clones; roughly 77% of them were found once. Clones ranked in the top ten supply roughly 15% of the sample.

The receptor was derived from a human donor with melanoma. The input for sequencing was blood, taken from a patient treated with checkpoint blockade. In this chain, TRBV6-9 is recombined with TRBJ2-3; the junction holds 15 bases that match TRBD2. The DNA sequence follows: TGTGCCAGCAGTTATTCCTGGACTAGCGGGGGGGCCACAGATACGCAGTATTTT. This sequence encodes CASSYSWTSGGATDTQYF.